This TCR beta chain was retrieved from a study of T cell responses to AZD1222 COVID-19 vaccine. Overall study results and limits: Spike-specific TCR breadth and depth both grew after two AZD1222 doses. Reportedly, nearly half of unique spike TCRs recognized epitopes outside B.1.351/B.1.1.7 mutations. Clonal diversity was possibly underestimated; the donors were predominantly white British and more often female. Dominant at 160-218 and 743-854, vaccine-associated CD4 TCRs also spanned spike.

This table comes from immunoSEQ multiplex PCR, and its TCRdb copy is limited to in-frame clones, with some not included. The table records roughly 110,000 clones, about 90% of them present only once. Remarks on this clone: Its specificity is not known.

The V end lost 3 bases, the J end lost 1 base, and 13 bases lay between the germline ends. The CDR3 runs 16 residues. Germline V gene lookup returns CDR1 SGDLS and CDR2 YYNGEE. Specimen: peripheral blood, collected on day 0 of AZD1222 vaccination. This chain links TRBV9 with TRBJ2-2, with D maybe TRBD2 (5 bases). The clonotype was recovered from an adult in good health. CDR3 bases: TGTGCCAGCAGCGCCCGGGGAGATATGAACACCGGGGAGCTGTTTTTT. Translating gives CASSARGDMNTGELFF.